This T cell receptor beta chain is from a study of cytomegalovirus exposure and HLA in healthy donors. Germline loops: CDR1 MDHEN, CDR2 SYDVKM. This CDR3 has 16 residues. V lost 5 bases, J lost 1 base, and 15 bases lay in between. This clone has only a few counts. Its antigen is not identified. It was with 60 Vbeta and 13 Jbeta primers that the PCR ran. Assay: immunoSEQ multiplex PCR; the TCRdb copy retains only in-frame clones and omits some. The sample carries roughly 110,000 clones, 81% recorded once. Study-level findings and limits: Rates of TCR association differed by HLA locus in a later analysis, with DRB1 highest and HLA-C lowest.

The chain links TRBV28 to TRBJ2-4; tentative D call: TRBD2 (8 bases). This receptor was obtained from a man aged 25-40 years in good health and CMV-seronegative. Sample: PBMCs. For the CDR3, the DNA is TGTGCCAGCAGTACGGGAGGGGGCCTCGCCAAAAACATTCAGTACTTC. Protein: CASSTGGGLAKNIQYF.